This T cell receptor (beta chain) emerged from a study of CD8 T cells in Susac syndrome. Random hexamers were used to reverse transcribe an amount of roughly 0.5 to 1 ug RNA. TCRdb processed the immunoSEQ multiplex PCR reads anew with MiXCR; each CDR3 protein has one entry. The table records fewer than 350,000 distinct CDR3 sequences, 92% of them present only once. The authors sequenced TCR beta from blood CD8+ and CD4+ T cells. The CD8+ and CD4+ T cells were negatively isolated, with the TEMRA cells enriched by FACS. Germline CDR1 and CDR2: SQVTM and ANQGSEA. The CDR3 covers 14 residues. V shed 5 bases and J shed 2 bases, with 14 bases lying between them.

The clonotype was recovered from a human donor with multiple sclerosis. Sequencing was performed on CD4+ T cells from PBMCs. The chain has TRBV29-1 and TRBJ2-3; D unresolved. In nucleotides, the CDR3 is TGCAGCGTTAGGTTGGGAAGGGTCACAGATACGCAGTATTTT. Its translation: CSVRLGRVTDTQYF.